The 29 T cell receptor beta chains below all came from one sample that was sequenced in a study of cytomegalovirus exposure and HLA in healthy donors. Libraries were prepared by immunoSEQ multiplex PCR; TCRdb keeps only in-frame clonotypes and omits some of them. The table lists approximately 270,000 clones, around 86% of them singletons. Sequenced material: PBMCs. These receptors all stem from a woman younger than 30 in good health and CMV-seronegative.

The CDR3 sequence: CASSHMDRAGNTIYF. For the CDR3, the DNA is TGTGCCAGCAGCCACATGGACAGGGCTGGAAACACCATATATTTT. This chain uses TRBV7-8 with TRBJ1-3; 8 bases match TRBD1. V lost 5 bases, J lost 2 bases, and 5 bases stayed unmatched. The CDR3 covers 15 residues. The germline CDR1 and CDR2 sequences are SGHVS and FQNEAQ.

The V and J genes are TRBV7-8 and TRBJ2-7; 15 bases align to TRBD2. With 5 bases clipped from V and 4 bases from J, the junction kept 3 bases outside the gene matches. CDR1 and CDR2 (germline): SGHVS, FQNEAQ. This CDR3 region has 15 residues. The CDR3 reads CASSPGLAGGYEQYF. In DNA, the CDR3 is TGTGCCAGCAGCCCAGGACTAGCGGGAGGGTACGAGCAGTACTTC.

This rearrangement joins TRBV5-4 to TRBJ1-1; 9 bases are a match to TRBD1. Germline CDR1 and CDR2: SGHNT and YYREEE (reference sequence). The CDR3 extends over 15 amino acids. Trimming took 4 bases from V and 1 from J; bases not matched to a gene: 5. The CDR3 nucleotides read TGTGCCAGCAGCCCTCGGACAGGGGCGAACACTGAAGCTTTCTTT. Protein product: CASSPRTGANTEAFF.

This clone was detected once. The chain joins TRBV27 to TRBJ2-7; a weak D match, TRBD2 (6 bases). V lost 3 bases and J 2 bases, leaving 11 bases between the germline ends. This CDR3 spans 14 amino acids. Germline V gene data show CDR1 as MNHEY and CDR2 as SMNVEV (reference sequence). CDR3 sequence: CASSFLAQTYEQYF. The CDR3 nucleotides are TGTGCCAGCAGTTTTCTAGCGCAGACCTACGAGCAGTACTTC.

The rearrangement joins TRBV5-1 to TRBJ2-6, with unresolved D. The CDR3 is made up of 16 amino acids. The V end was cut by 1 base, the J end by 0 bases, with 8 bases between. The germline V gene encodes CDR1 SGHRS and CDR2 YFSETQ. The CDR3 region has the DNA TGCGCCAGCAGCTTGACGGTCCTCTCTGGGGCCAACGTCCTGACTTTC. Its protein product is CASSLTVLSGANVLTF.

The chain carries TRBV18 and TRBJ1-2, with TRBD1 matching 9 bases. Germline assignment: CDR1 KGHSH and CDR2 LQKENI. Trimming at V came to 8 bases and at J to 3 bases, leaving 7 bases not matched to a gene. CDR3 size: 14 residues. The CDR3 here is CASTHRGLDYGYTF. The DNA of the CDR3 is TGTGCCAGCACACACAGGGGGCTTGACTATGGCTACACCTTC.

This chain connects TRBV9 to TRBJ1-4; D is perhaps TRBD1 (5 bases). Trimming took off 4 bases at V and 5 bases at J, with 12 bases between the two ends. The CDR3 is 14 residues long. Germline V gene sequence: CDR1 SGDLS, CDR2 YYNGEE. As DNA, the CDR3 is TGTGCCAGCAGCAGTGGGAGGGACAATGAAAAACTGTTTTTT. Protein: CASSSGRDNEKLFF. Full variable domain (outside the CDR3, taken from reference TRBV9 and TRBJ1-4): DSGVTQTPKHLITATGQRVTLRCSPRSGDLSVYWYQQSLDQGLQFLIQYYNGEERAKGNILERFSAQQFPDLHSELNLSSLELGDSALYFCASSSGRDNEKLFFGSGTQLSVL.

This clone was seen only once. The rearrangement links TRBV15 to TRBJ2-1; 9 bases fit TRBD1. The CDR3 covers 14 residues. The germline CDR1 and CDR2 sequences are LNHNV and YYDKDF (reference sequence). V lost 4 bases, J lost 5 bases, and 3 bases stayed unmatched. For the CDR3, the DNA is TGTGCCACCAGCAAAGGGACAGGGAACAATGAGCAGTTCTTC. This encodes CATSKGTGNNEQFF.

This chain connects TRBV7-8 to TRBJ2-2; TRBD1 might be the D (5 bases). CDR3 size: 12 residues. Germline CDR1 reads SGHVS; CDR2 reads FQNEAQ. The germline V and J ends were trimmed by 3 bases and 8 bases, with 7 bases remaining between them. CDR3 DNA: TGTGCCAGCAGCTTTCAGGGTGGGGAGCTGTTTTTT. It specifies CASSFQGGELFF.

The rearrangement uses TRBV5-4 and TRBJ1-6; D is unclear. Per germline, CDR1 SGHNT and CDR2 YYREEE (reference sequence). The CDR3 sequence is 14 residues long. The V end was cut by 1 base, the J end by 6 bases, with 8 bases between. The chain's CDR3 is CASSLLGFNSPLHF. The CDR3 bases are TGTGCCAGCAGCTTGCTAGGCTTTAATTCACCCCTCCACTTT. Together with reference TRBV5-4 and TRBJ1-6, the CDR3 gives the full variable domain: ETGVTQSPTHLIKTRGQQVTLRCSSQSGHNTVSWYQQALGQGPQFIFQYYREEENGRGNFPPRFSGLQFPNYSSELNVNALELDDSALYLCASSLLGFNSPLHFGNGTRLTVT.

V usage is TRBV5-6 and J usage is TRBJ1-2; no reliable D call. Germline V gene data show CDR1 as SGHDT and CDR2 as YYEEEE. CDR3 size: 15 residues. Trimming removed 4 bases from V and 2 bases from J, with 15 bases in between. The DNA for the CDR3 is TGTGCCAGCAGCCCCCCTGTGAGATCCAACTATGGCTACACCTTC. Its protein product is CASSPPVRSNYGYTF.

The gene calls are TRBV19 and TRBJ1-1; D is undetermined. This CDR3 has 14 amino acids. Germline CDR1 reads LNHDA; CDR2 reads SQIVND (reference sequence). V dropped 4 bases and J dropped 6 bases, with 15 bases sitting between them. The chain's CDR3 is CASSSEGSVSEAFF. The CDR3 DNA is TGTGCCAGTAGTAGCGAAGGGAGCGTCTCTGAAGCTTTCTTT. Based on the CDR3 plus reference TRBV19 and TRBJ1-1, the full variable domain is DGGITQSPKYLFRKEGQNVTLSCEQNLNHDAMYWYRQDPGQGLRLIYYSQIVNDFQKGDIAEGYSVSREKKESFPLTVTSAQKNPTAFYLCASSSEGSVSEAFFGQGTRLTVV.

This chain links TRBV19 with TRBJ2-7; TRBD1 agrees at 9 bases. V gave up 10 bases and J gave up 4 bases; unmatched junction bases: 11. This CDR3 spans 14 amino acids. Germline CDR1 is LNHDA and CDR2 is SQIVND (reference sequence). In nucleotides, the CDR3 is TGTGCCACCAGACTGGACAGGGGCGGGTACGAGCAGTACTTC. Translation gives CATRLDRGGYEQYF. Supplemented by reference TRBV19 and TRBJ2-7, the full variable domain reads DGGITQSPKYLFRKEGQNVTLSCEQNLNHDAMYWYRQDPGQGLRLIYYSQIVNDFQKGDIAEGYSVSREKKESFPLTVTSAQKNPTAFYLCATRLDRGGYEQYFGPGTRLTVT.

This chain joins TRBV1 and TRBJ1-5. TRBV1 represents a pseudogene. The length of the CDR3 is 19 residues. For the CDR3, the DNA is TGCACCAGCAGCCTAATACGAGTCTTTAGGAGGGGCCATAATCAGCCCCAGCATTTT. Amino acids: CTSSLIRVFRRGHNQPQHF.

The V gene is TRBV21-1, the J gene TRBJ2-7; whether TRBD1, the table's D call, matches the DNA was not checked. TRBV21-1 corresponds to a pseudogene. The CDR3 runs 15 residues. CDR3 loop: CASSPTGLRSYEQYF. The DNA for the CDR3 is TGTGCCAGCTCCCCTACAGGGCTACGATCCTACGAGCAGTACTTC.

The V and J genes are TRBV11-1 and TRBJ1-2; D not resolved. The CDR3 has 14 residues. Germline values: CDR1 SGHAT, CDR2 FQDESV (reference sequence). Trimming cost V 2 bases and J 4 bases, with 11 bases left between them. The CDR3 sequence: CASSLNREFYGYTF. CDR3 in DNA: TGTGCCAGCAGCTTAAATCGAGAGTTCTATGGCTACACCTTC.

Written as DNA, the CDR3 is TGTGCCAGTAGTATGACTGGGCAGGGAACTAACTATGGCTACACCTTC. This translates into CASSMTGQGTNYGYTF. The rearrangement uses TRBV19 and TRBJ1-2; tentatively, D is TRBD1 (5 bases). Trimming shortened V by 3 bases and J by 0 bases, and 14 bases separated the two germline ends. Germline CDR1 and CDR2: LNHDA and SQIVND (reference sequence). The CDR3 contains 16 residues.

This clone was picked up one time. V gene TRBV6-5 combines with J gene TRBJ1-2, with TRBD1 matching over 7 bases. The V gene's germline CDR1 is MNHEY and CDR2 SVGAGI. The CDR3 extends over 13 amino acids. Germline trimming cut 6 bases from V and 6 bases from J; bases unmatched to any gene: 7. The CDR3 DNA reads TGTGCCAGCAGACGAGGACAGGCCGATGGCTACACCTTC. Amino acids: CASRRGQADGYTF.

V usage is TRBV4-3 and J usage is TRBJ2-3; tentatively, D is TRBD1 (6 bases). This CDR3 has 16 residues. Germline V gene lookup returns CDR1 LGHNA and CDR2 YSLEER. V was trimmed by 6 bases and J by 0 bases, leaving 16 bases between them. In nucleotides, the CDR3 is TGCGCCAGCAGGGGGGTCGGGACATTCAGCACAGATACGCAGTATTTT. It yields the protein CASRGVGTFSTDTQYF.

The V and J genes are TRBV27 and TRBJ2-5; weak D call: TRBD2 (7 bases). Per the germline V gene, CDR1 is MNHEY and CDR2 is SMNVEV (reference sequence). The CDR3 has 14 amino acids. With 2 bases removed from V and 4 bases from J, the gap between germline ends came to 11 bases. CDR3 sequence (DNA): TGTGCCAGCAGTTTAGGGGGGGGCGTAGAGACCCAGTACTTC. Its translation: CASSLGGGVETQYF.

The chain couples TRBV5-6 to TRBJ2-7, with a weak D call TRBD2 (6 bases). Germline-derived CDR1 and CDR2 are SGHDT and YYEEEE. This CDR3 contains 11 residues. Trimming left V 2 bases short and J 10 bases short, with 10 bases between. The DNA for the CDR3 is TGTGCCAGCAGCTTTGGGCGGGAACAGTACTTC. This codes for CASSFGREQYF.

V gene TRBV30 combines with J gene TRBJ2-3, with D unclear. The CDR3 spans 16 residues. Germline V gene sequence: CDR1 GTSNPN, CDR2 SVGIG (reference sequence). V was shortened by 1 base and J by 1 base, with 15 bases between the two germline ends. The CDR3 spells CAWSDPGIKRTDTQYF. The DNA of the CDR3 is TGTGCCTGGAGTGACCCGGGTATAAAGCGCACAGATACGCAGTATTTT.

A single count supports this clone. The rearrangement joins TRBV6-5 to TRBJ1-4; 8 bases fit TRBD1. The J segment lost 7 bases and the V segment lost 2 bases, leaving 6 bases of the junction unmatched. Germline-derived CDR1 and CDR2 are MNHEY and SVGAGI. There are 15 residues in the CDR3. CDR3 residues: CASSYDGQGIEKLFF. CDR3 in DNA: TGTGCCAGCAGTTACGACGGACAGGGAATTGAAAAACTGTTTTTT.

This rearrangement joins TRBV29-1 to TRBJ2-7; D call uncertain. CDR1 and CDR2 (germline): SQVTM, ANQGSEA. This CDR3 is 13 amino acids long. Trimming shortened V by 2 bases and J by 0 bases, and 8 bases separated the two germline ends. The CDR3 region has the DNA TGCAGCGTTGAAACGCACAGCTCCTACGAGCAGTACTTC. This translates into CSVETHSSYEQYF.

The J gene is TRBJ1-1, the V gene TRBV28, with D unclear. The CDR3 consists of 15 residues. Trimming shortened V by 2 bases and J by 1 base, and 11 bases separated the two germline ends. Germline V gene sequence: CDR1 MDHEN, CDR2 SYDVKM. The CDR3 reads CASSLRSGRNTEAFF. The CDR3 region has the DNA TGTGCCAGCAGTTTACGTAGTGGTCGGAACACTGAAGCTTTCTTT.

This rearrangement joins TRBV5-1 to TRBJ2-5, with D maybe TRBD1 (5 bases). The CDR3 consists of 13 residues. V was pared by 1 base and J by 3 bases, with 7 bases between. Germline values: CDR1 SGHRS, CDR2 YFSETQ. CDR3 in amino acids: CASSLQGKETQYF. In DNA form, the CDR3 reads TGCGCCAGCAGCTTGCAGGGCAAAGAGACCCAGTACTTC.

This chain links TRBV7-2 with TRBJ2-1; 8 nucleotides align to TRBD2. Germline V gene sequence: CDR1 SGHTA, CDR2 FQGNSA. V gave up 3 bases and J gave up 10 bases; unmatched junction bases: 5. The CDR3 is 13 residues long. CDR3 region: CASSFGLAGEQFF. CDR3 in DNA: TGTGCCAGCAGCTTTGGACTAGCAGGGGAGCAGTTCTTC.

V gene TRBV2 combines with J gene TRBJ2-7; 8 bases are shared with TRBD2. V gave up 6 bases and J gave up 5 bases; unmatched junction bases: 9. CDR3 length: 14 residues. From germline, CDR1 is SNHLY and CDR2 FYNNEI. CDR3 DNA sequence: TGTGCCAGCAGACGAAGGCGGGAGGACAACGAGCAGTACTTC. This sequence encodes CASRRRREDNEQYF.

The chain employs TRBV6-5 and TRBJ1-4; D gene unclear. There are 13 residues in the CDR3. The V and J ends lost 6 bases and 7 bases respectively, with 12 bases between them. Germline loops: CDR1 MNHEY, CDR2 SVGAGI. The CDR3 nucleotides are TGTGCCAGCAGGAGATCCGGGGTTGAAAAACTGTTTTTT. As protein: CASRRSGVEKLFF.